This T cell receptor beta chain was identified in a study of T cells in localized non-small cell lung cancer. This clone occurred once. Its antigen is currently unknown. Study-wide results and caveats: Uninvolved nearby lung showed the greatest T cell clonality, exceeding that found in tumor. Higher adjacent-lung clonality was associated with shorter survival. A median of approximately 54 clones ranked among the top 100 in tumor appeared in adjacent lung.

TCRdb keeps only in-frame clones here, not all; method: immunoSEQ multiplex PCR. The table lists 90,000 to 95,000 clones, around 90% of them singletons. Germline loops: CDR1 PRHDT, CDR2 FYEKMQ (reference sequence). The CDR3 covers 13 residues. Deletions cut 5 bases from V and 0 bases from J, with 2 bases between. The sequence came from a woman aged 40-75 years with stage II squamous cell lung carcinoma. V is TRBV13 and J is TRBJ2-6; D remains unclear. Sequencing used PBMCs, obtained before any cancer treatment. CDR3 sequence reads: CASSLSGANVLTF. For the CDR3, the DNA is TGTGCCAGCAGCCTCTCTGGGGCCAACGTCCTGACTTTC.